This TCR beta chain derives from a study of blood T cells in healthy people across ages. Study-level results: Long-lived and aged donors differed, with more naive CD4+ cells and higher diversity in the long-lived. Per million T cells, the diversity of TCR beta decreased roughly linearly as age advanced.

Through a sample-barcoded 5' primer and a J-beta primer mix, a second PCR was run for roughly 7 to 12 cycles. Every sample gave at least 2.5 million paired-end reads containing CDR3. TCRdb itself ran the 5' RACE reads through MiXCR, one entry per CDR3 protein. The data hold about 380,000 distinct CDR3 sequences, with approximately 47% observed a single time. In its sample, this clonotype was seen a few times. The antigen is undetermined. Isolation per sample recovered at least 7 million PBMCs. The specimen sequenced was blood. The source is a man in his sixties in good health.

CDR3 protein: CASSYPDRSGELFF. CDR3 coding DNA: TGTGCCAGCAGTTACCCCGACCGGTCCGGGGAGCTGTTTTTT. J is TRBJ2-2 and V is TRBV6-2 or TRBV6-3; D unresolved. Trimming left V 2 bases short and J 6 bases short, with 10 bases between. This CDR3 is built from 14 residues. Germline CDR1 and CDR2: MNHEY and SVGEGT.